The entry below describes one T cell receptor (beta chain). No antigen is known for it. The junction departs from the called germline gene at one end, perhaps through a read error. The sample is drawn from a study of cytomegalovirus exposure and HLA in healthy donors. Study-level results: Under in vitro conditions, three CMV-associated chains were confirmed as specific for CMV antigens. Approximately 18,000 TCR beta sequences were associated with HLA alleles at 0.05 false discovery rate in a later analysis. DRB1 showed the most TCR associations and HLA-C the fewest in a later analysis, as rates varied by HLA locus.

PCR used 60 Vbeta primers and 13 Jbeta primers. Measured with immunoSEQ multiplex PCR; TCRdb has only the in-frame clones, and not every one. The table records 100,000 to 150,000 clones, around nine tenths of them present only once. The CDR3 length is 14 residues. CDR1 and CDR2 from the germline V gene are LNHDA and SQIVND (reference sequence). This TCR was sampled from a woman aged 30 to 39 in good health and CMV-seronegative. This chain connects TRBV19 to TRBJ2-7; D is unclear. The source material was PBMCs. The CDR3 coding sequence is TGTGCCAGTAGTTTAGACACGAGCTCCTACGAGCAGTACTTC. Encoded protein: CASSLDTSSYEQYF. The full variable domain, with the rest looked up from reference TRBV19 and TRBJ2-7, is DGGITQSPKYLFRKEGQNVTLSCEQNLNHDAMYWYRQDPGQGLRLIYYSQIVNDFQKGDIAEGYSVSREKKESFPLTVTSAQKNPTAFYLCASSLDTSSYEQYFGPGTRLTVT.